Below are 3 T cell receptor beta chains sequenced from a single sample in a study of blood T cells in healthy people across ages. A sample-barcoded 5' primer and a J-beta primer mix were used in a second PCR of about 7 to 12 cycles. MiXCR was run by TCRdb on the 5' RACE reads, yielding one entry per CDR3 protein. The sample shows 750,000 or so distinct CDR3 sequences, approximately 25% of them seen only once. These data were also reused for a study on T cells of mothers and their children.

Sample: blood. The receptor source for this set is a boy younger than 18 in good health.

The chain links TRBV9 to TRBJ2-1, with D perhaps matching TRBD2 (6 bases). The CDR3 is 13 residues long. With 0 bases removed from V and 10 bases from J, the gap between germline ends came to 11 bases. Germline V gene sequence: CDR1 SGDLS, CDR2 YYNGEE. Here the CDR3 DNA reads TGTGCCAGCAGCGTAGCGGGAGTGGGGGAGCAGTTCTTC. Translating it yields CASSVAGVGEQFF.

The chain has TRBV3-1 and TRBJ2-4; D is unclear. V lost 0 bases and J lost 0, with 9 bases in between. This CDR3 comprises 16 residues. Germline V gene lookup returns CDR1 LGHDT and CDR2 YNNKEL (reference sequence). CDR3 residues: CASSQDWTTAKNIQYF. In nucleotides, the CDR3 is TGTGCCAGCAGCCAAGATTGGACGACAGCCAAAAACATTCAGTACTTC.

Written as DNA, the CDR3 is TGTGCCAGCAGCTTGCTACGCCTGGGGAACACTGAAGCTTTCTTT. Its translation: CASSLLRLGNTEAFF. The rearrangement uses TRBV7-3 and TRBJ1-1; D gene unclear. Per germline, CDR1 SGHTA and CDR2 FQGTGA. This CDR3 spans 15 amino acids. V lost 3 bases and J lost 1, with 12 bases in between.